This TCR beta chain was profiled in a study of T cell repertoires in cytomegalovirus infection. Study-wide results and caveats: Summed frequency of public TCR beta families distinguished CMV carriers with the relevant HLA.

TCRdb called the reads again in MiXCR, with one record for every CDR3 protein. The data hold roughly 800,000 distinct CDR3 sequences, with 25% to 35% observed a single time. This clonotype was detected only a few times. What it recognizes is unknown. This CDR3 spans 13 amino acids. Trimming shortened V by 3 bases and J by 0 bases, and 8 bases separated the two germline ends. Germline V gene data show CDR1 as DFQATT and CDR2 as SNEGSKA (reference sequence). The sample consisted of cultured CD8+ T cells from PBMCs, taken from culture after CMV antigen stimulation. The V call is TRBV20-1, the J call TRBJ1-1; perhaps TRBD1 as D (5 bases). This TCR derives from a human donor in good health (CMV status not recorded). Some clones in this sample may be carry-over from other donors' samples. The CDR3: CSARTVMNTEAFF. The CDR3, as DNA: TGCAGTGCTAGGACAGTCATGAACACTGAAGCTTTCTTT.